The clone carrying this TCR beta chain was seen a single time. The source of the sample is a study of blood T cell repertoires in COVID-19. The CDR3 runs 15 residues. V was shortened by 8 bases and J by 2 bases, with 13 bases between the two germline ends. Germline V lookup: CDR1 MDHEN, CDR2 SYDVKM. Only in-frame clones appear in the TCRdb table, and some are missing; sequencing was by immunoSEQ multiplex PCR. The sample lists 60,000 to 80,000 clones, roughly nine tenths seen once, with 18% in the top ten. The TCR was taken from a woman aged 60 to 75 with COVID-19, enrolled during active disease. Sequenced material: peripheral blood. The chain combines TRBV28 with TRBJ2-6, with a possible D match to TRBD2 (6 bases). The CDR3 DNA reads TGTGCCAGCCAGAGGGGCGGGGCTGGGGCCAACGTCCTGACTTTC. This encodes CASQRGGAGANVLTF.